These 8 T cell receptor beta chains originate from one sample sequenced in a study of blood T cells in healthy people across ages. A second about 6 to 12 cycle PCR used barcoded and J-beta primers. In TCRdb, the 5' RACE reads were re-called with MiXCR into one record per CDR3 protein. The sample yields hundreds of thousands of distinct CDR3 sequences, about 28% seen once. Sample: blood. Receptor source: a woman at least 80 years old in good health.

This clonotype turned up a few times. The chain recombines TRBV12-3 or TRBV12-4 with TRBJ1-1; no reliable D call. CDR3 length: 13 amino acids. Trimming stripped 3 bases from V and 4 bases from J, with 9 bases between. CDR3 in amino acids: CASSFSSPTEAFF. In DNA, the CDR3 is TGTGCCAGCAGTTTTAGTTCACCCACTGAAGCTTTCTTT.

The table lists this clonotype with a few counts. This rearrangement joins TRBV3-1 to TRBJ2-1; 9 nucleotides match TRBD2. The ends lost 4 bases at V and 3 bases at J; junction bases unmatched: 1. Germline CDR1 is LGHDT and CDR2 is YNNKEL (reference sequence). The CDR3 loop spans 14 amino acids. CDR3 nucleotides: TGTGCCAGCAGCCGCGGGGGGGACTACAATGAGCAGTTCTTC. Protein: CASSRGGDYNEQFF.

This clonotype was observed many times. The chain has TRBV4-2 and TRBJ2-3; D might be TRBD2 (5 bases). CDR3 length: 14 amino acids. Germline values: CDR1 LGHNA, CDR2 YNFKEQ. V gave up 4 bases and J gave up 7 bases, with 15 bases separating them. CDR3 loop: CASSPNGVPNTQYF. The CDR3 bases are TGTGCCAGCAGCCCCAACGGGGTACCGAATACGCAGTATTTT.

The DNA of the CDR3 is TGTGCCAGCAGTTCCTCTGTCTACCCAACTAATGAAAAACTGTTTTTT. This encodes CASSSSVYPTNEKLFF. The rearrangement joins TRBV6-2 or TRBV6-3 to TRBJ1-4, with D uncertain. This CDR3 spans 16 amino acids. V lost 4 bases and J lost 0, with 12 bases in between. Germline-derived CDR1 and CDR2 are MNHEY and SVGEGT.

Many counts were recorded for this clonotype. This rearrangement joins TRBV11-2 to TRBJ1-1; D uncertain. CDR1 SGHAT and CDR2 FQNNGV come from the germline V gene. The CDR3 loop spans 12 amino acids. With 1 base removed from V and 8 bases from J, the gap between germline ends came to 8 bases. This chain's CDR3 is CASSLVDGEAFF. In DNA form, the CDR3 reads TGTGCCAGCAGCTTAGTTGACGGCGAAGCTTTCTTT.

The sample holds many counts of this clonotype. The rearrangement links TRBV5-1 to TRBJ2-5; 8 bases map to TRBD1. This CDR3 has 16 residues. Looked up from germline, CDR1 is SGHRS and CDR2 is YFSETQ. With V trimmed by 1 base and J by 5 bases, 10 bases remained unmatched. DNA for the CDR3: TGCGCCAGCAGCTTGAGCCCGGGACAGGAGTTTGAGACCCAGTACTTC. It is translated as CASSLSPGQEFETQYF.

This clonotype was detected ten times or more. The chain combines TRBV5-1 with TRBJ2-1, with D uncertain. Germline loops: CDR1 SGHRS, CDR2 YFSETQ. The V end was cut by 0 bases, the J end by 8 bases, with 15 bases between. The CDR3 covers 15 residues. In DNA, the CDR3 is TGCGCCAGCAGCTTGGTATCGCAGTTTGGGGATGAGCAGTTCTTC. It yields the protein CASSLVSQFGDEQFF.

This clonotype has a count of ten or more. The chain combines TRBV6-5 with TRBJ2-7; no firm D call. Germline values: CDR1 MNHEY, CDR2 SVGAGI. The V end was cut by 7 bases, the J end by 0 bases, with 16 bases between. This CDR3 has 15 amino acids. DNA for the CDR3: TGTGCCAGCATCCACCGCCGAGCAAGCTCCTACGAGCAGTACTTC. Residues: CASIHRRASSYEQYF.